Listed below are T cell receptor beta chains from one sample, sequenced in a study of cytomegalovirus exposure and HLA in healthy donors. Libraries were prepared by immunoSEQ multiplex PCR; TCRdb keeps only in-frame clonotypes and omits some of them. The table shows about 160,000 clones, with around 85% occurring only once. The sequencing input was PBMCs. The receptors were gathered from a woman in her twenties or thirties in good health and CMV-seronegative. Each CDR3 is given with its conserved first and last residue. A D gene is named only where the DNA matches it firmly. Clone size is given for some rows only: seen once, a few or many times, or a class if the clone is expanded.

CASSLPGQGDGYTF TGTGCCAGCAGTCTACCGGGACAGGGCGATGGCTACACCTTC TRBD1 TRBJ1-2 TRBV25-1 once
CASSWDRDVGSPLHF TGTGCCAGCAGTTGGGACAGGGACGTAGGTTCACCCCTCCACTTT TRBD1 TRBJ1-6 TRBV6-5 NA
CASSLDGRQETQYF TGTGCCAGCAGCTTAGATGGCAGACAAGAGACCCAGTACTTC NA TRBJ2-5 TRBV7-9 NA
CASSVVGSGISSYNEQFF TGTGCCAGCAGCGTAGTAGGTAGCGGGATAAGCTCCTACAATGAGCAGTTCTTC TRBD2 TRBJ2-1 TRBV9 NA
CASSSDRLWAEAFF TGCGCCAGCAGCTCGGACAGGCTCTGGGCTGAAGCTTTCTTT TRBD1 TRBJ1-1 TRBV5-1 NA
CASSLGLAAYNEQFF TGTGCCAGCAGCTTAGGACTAGCGGCCTACAATGAGCAGTTCTTC TRBD2 TRBJ2-1 TRBV7-7 NA
CASSASGGSADTQYF TGCGCCAGCAGCGCTAGCGGGGGATCCGCAGATACGCAGTATTTT TRBD2 TRBJ2-3 TRBV5-1 NA
CASSPGRVAFF TGCGCCAGCAGCCCAGGGAGGGTAGCTTTCTTT NA TRBJ1-1 TRBV4-3 few
CASSSGQGLEQYF TGTGCCAGCAGTTCGGGACAAGGGCTCGAGCAGTACTTC NA TRBJ2-7 TRBV6-1 NA
CATSRVTDANVLTF TGTGCCACCAGCAGAGTCACAGATGCCAACGTCCTGACTTTC NA TRBJ2-6 TRBV15 NA
CASSLAGGGPYEQYF TGCGCCAGCAGCTTGGCCGGGGGGGGACCCTACGAGCAGTACTTC TRBD2 TRBJ2-7 TRBV5-1 NA
CASSPRTSGSTDTQYF TGTGCCAGCAGCCCCCGTACTAGCGGGAGCACAGATACGCAGTATTTT TRBD2 TRBJ2-3 TRBV6-6 NA
CASGLAGGSGELFF TGTGCCAGCGGACTAGCGGGGGGTAGCGGGGAGCTGTTTTTT TRBD2 TRBJ2-2 TRBV6-6 NA
CASSQAGKQYGYTF TGCGCCAGCAGCCAAGCAGGGAAGCAATATGGCTACACCTTC NA TRBJ1-2 TRBV4-3 few
CASSRGGGQETQYF TGCGCCAGCTCTCGGGGGGGAGGCCAAGAGACCCAGTACTTC TRBD2 TRBJ2-5 TRBV5-1 NA
CASSQDWGREKLFF TGCGCCAGCAGCCAAGATTGGGGCAGAGAAAAACTGTTTTTT NA TRBJ1-4 TRBV4-3 NA
CASSPNPGGVYEQYF TGTGCCAGCTCACCAAACCCGGGGGGTGTCTACGAGCAGTACTTC TRBD2 TRBJ2-7 TRBV18 NA
CASSLISGGGEQYF TGTGCCAGCAGCTTAATCTCTGGGGGAGGCGAGCAGTACTTC NA TRBJ2-7 TRBV7-8 NA
CASRANSPPFYEQYF TGTGCCAGCAGAGCTAACTCACCGCCCTTTTACGAGCAGTACTTC NA TRBJ2-7 TRBV2 NA
CARPPLANTGELFF TGTGCCAGGCCTCCGCTAGCGAACACCGGGGAGCTGTTTTTT NA TRBJ2-2 TRBV21-1 few
CASSLVGRGVDWSNQPQHF TGTGCCAGCAGCTTAGTGGGCAGGGGGGTGGATTGGAGCAATCAGCCCCAGCATTTT TRBD1 TRBJ1-5 TRBV7-8 NA
CASSPGTGHYGYTF TGTGCCAGCAGCCCCGGGACAGGACACTATGGCTACACCTTC TRBD1 TRBJ1-2 TRBV27 NA
CASSPTSGGEETQYF TGTGCCAGCAGTCCGACTAGCGGGGGGGAGGAGACCCAGTACTTC TRBD2 TRBJ2-5 TRBV2 NA
CASSRAGGYEQYF TGCGCCAGCAGCCGTGCAGGGGGCTACGAGCAGTACTTC TRBD1 TRBJ2-7 TRBV4-3 NA